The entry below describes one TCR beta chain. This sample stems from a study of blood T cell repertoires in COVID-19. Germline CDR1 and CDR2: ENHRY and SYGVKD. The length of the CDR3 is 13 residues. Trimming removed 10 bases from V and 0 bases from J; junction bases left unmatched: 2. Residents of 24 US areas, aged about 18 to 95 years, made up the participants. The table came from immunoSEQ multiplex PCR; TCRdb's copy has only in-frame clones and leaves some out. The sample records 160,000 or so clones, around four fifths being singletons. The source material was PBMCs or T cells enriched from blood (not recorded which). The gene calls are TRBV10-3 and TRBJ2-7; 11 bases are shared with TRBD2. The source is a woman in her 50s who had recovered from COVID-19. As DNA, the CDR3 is TGTGCCACTACTAGCGGGAGCTCCTACGAGCAGTACTTC. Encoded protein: CATTSGSSYEQYF.